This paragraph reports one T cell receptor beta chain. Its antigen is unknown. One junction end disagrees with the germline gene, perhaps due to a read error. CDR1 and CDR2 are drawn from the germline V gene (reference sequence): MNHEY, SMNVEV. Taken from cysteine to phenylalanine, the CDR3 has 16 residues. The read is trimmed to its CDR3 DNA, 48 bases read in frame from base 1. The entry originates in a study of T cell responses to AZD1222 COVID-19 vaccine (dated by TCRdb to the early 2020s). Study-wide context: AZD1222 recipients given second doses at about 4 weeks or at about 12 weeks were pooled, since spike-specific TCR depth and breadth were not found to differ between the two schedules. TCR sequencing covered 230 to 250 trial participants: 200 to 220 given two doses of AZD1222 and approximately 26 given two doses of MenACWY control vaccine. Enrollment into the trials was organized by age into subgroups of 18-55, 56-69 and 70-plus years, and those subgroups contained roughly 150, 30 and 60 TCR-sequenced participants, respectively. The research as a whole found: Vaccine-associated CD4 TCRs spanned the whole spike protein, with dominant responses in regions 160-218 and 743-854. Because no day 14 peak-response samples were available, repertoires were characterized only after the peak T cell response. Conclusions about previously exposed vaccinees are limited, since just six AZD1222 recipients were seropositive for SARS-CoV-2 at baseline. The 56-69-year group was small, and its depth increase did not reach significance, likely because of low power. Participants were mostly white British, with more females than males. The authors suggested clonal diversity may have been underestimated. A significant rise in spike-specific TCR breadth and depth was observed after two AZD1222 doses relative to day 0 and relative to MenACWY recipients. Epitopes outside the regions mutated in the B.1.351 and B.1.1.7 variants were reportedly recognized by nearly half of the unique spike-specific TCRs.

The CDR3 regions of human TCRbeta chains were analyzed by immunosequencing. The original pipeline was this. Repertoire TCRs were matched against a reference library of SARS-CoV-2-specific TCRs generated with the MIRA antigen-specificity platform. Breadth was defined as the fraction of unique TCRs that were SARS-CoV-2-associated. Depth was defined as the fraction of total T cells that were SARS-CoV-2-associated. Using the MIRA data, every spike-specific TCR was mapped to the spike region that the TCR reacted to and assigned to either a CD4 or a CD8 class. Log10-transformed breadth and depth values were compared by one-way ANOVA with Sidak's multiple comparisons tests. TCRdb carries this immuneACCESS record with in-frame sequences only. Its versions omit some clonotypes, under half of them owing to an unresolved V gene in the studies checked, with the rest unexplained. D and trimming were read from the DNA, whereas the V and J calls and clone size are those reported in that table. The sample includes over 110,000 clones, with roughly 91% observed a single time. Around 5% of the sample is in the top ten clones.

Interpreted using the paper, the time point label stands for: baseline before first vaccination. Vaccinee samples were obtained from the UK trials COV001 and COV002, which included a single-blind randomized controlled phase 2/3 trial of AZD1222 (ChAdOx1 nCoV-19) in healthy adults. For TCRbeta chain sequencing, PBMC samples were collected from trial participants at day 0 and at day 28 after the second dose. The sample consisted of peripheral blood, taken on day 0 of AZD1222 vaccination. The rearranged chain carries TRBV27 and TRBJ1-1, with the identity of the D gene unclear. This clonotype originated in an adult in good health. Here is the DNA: TGTGCCAGCAGCTTATTCGACACCTATTTTAACACTGAAGCTTTCTTT. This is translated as CASSLFDTYFNTEAFF.